The text below deals with one T cell receptor (beta chain). The antigen is unknown. V was cut by 3 bases and J by 5 bases, with 7 bases left in between. Germline V gene sequence: CDR1 SQVTM, CDR2 ANQGSEA. This CDR3 has 11 residues. TCRdb processed the RT-PCR reads anew with MiXCR; each CDR3 protein has one entry. Found here are a few hundred thousand distinct CDR3 sequences, 14% of them singletons; the top ten hold approximately 12%. This specimen comes from a study of response to subunit inactivated influenza vaccine. Broader study findings: Only a handful of new T cells, the authors suggested, are recruited with each seasonal influenza vaccination.

The origin of this receptor is a man between 50 and 59 years old who received an inactivated influenza vaccine. This chain links TRBV29-1 with TRBJ2-5; the D is unclear. The input for sequencing was PBMCs from blood, taken roughly 12 days after vaccination. The CDR3, as DNA: TGCAGCGTTGACCATAGGGAGACCCAGTACTTC. It is translated as CSVDHRETQYF. Complete variable domain (other parts from reference TRBV29-1 and TRBJ2-5): SAVISQKPSRDICQRGTSLTIQCQVDSQVTMMFWYRQQPGQSLTLIATANQGSEATYESGFVIDKFPISRPNLTFSTLTVSNMSPEDSSIYLCSVDHRETQYFGPGTRLLVL.